This TCR beta chain appears in the sequencing data of a study of T-cell reconstitution after alpha-beta-depleted transplantation in children. Looked up from germline, CDR1 is SGHVS and CDR2 is FQNEAQ. V was pared by 8 bases and J by 6 bases, with 20 bases between. The CDR3 has 15 amino acids. Unique molecular identifiers were used in preparing the TCRbeta library. TCRdb reprocessed the PCR reads with MiXCR, giving one entry per CDR3 protein. The sample lists hundreds of thousands of distinct CDR3 sequences, about 15% occurring once. The source of this sequence is a male patient between 2 and 10 years old who had a stem cell transplant for acute lymphoblastic leukemia, so the T cells may come from the graft donor. Sequenced material: PBMCs, mostly from graft donor cells, taken 360 days after TCRalphabeta/CD19-depleted stem cell transplant. The genes are TRBV7-8 and TRBJ2-1; possibly TRBD2 for D (5 bases). The CDR3 nucleotides are TGTGCCAGCCGCCCCCTAGCAGCCGCCGGCAATGAGCAGTTCTTC. Residues: CASRPLAAAGNEQFF.